The next 29 T cell receptor beta chains were all read from a single sample in a study of T-cell reconstitution after alpha-beta-depleted transplantation in children (dated by TCRdb to 2016 to 2018). Libraries were constructed by PCR. TCRdb shows the sequencer as Illumina HiSeq 2500. TCR library preparation used molecular barcoding, with unique molecular identifiers applied to normalize quantification of the TCRbeta repertoire. The public reads were run again by TCRdb, first through fastp at Q25 and then through MiXCR, and only productive beta chains were kept. Merged by CDR3 protein, the rows form single entries marked with the most common genes and DNA. This sample has hundreds of thousands of distinct CDR3 sequences in its table, and approximately 13% of those were observed once. The top ten clonotypes cover approximately 5.4% of the sample. The material was PBMCs from the stem cell graft donor, obtained from the stem cell graft. Every receptor here comes from a human donor who donated a stem cell graft to a child with combined immunodeficiency.

V is TRBV27 and J is TRBJ2-3, with TRBD2 as a possible D gene (6 bases). Germline V lookup: CDR1 MNHEY, CDR2 SMNVEV (reference sequence). The V gene lost 11 bases and the J gene lost 2 bases, with 14 bases spanning the gap. The CDR3 has 13 amino acids. CDR3 coding DNA: TGTGCCTCCGCGGGGCAGGTCACAGATACGCAGTATTTT. Its translation: CASAGQVTDTQYF.

This clonotype showed up just a few times. The rearrangement joins TRBV7-6 to TRBJ2-1; D is ambiguous. V shed 4 bases and J shed 7 bases, with 14 bases lying between them. From germline, CDR1 is SGHVS and CDR2 FNYEAQ. CDR3 length equals 14 residues. The CDR3 spells CASSSSFGVNEQFF. CDR3 DNA sequence: TGTGCCAGCAGCTCCTCCTTTGGAGTGAATGAGCAGTTCTTC.

This sequence joins TRBV30 and TRBJ2-5, with D perhaps TRBD2 (6 bases). Germline V gene data show CDR1 as GTSNPN and CDR2 as SVGIG (reference sequence). This CDR3 has 12 amino acids. V dropped 2 bases and J dropped 10 bases, with 14 bases sitting between them. DNA of the CDR3: TGTGCCTGGAGTTTGAAAGGGGACTTCCAGTACTTC. Translating it yields CAWSLKGDFQYF.

This clonotype has a count of ten or more. This chain links TRBV7-3 with TRBJ1-1; 9 positions agree with TRBD1. Germline V gene data show CDR1 as SGHTA and CDR2 as FQGTGA. The J segment lost 5 bases and the V segment lost 5 bases, leaving 6 bases of the junction unmatched. The CDR3 sequence is 14 residues long. The CDR3 coding sequence is TGTGCCAGCAGCGAACAGGGGGCTCGAACTGAAGCTTTCTTT. Its protein is CASSEQGARTEAFF.

This chain uses TRBV12-3 or TRBV12-4 with TRBJ2-1; the match to TRBD2 covers 15 bases. The CDR3 extends over 14 amino acids. The J segment lost 10 bases and the V segment lost 6 bases, leaving 4 bases of the junction unmatched. The CDR3 loop is CASSGLAGGGEQFF. CDR3 sequence (DNA): TGTGCCAGCAGCGGACTAGCGGGAGGGGGCGAGCAGTTCTTC.

This clonotype was seen a few times. This chain connects TRBV12-3 or TRBV12-4 to TRBJ1-6; TRBD1 aligns across 8 bases. This CDR3 comprises 14 residues. The ends lost 7 bases at V and 8 bases at J; junction bases unmatched: 7. The CDR3 DNA follows: TGTGCCAGCACCTGGGGACAGGACGATTCACCCCTCCACTTT. This sequence encodes CASTWGQDDSPLHF.

V gene TRBV6-4 combines with J gene TRBJ2-7; 9 bases fit TRBD1. This CDR3 is built from 19 residues. Germline V CDR1 and CDR2: MRHNA, SNTAGT. V gave up 4 bases and J gave up 5 bases; unmatched junction bases: 21. CDR3 sequence reads: CASSVSPGTGPSYSDEQYF. In nucleotides, the CDR3 is TGTGCCAGCAGTGTCTCACCCGGGACAGGGCCCTCGTATAGCGACGAGCAGTACTTC.

The chain links TRBV6-5 to TRBJ2-1; D remains unclear. Trimming took off 0 bases at V and 7 bases at J, with 13 bases between the two ends. This CDR3 has 15 residues. CDR1 is MNHEY, CDR2 SVGAGI, per germline. This chain's CDR3 is CASSYSPGGVNEQFF. Written as DNA, the CDR3 is TGTGCCAGCAGTTACTCTCCGGGTGGGGTGAATGAGCAGTTCTTC.

The V call is TRBV7-9, the J call TRBJ1-2; D possibly corresponds to TRBD1 (6 bases). The CDR3 sequence is 15 residues long. V was cut by 1 base and J by 7 bases, with 16 bases left in between. Germline loops: CDR1 SEHNR, CDR2 FQNEAQ (reference sequence). The CDR3 nucleotides are TGTGCCAGCAGCTTAGAAGGAGGACAGCGGAGTGGCTACACCTTC. Translation gives CASSLEGGQRSGYTF.

This chain connects TRBV7-6 to TRBJ1-2; D unresolved. The germline gives CDR1 SGHVS, CDR2 FNYEAQ. The CDR3 is 14 amino acids. Trimming took 0 bases from V and 3 from J, leaving 8 bases between them. CDR3 DNA: TGTGCCAGCAGCTTAGCAGGGTACGACTATGGCTACACCTTC. It specifies CASSLAGYDYGYTF.

The chain has TRBV11-2 and TRBJ2-1; TRBD2 matches 11 bases. Looked up from germline, CDR1 is SGHAT and CDR2 is FQNNGV. This CDR3 has 16 amino acids. V shed 5 bases and J 2 bases; nucleotides not matched to a gene: 5. CDR3 sequence (DNA): TGTGCCAGCAGCCACCTGACTAGCGGGGCCTACAATGAGCAGTTCTTC. Amino acids: CASSHLTSGAYNEQFF.

The chain couples TRBV12-3 or TRBV12-4 to TRBJ1-5, with D possibly being TRBD1 (5 bases). The CDR3 is 13 amino acids. V was pared by 5 bases and J by 8 bases, with 13 bases between. CDR3 residues: CASSGGGLEPQHF. CDR3 sequence (DNA): TGTGCCAGCAGTGGGGGGGGTTTGGAGCCCCAGCATTTT.

This clonotype was seen more than once but under ten times. The chain links TRBV27 to TRBJ2-7, with TRBD1 identical over 9 bases. CDR3 length: 14 amino acids. J gave up 6 bases and V 1 base, and 4 bases lay outside the gene matches. Germline V gives CDR1 MNHEY, CDR2 SMNVEV (reference sequence). The CDR3 DNA sequence: TGTGCCAGCAGTTTATTGGGACAGGGACGCGAGCAGTACTTC. This translates into CASSLLGQGREQYF.

This sequence joins TRBV12-3 or TRBV12-4 and TRBJ2-2, with D perhaps matching TRBD1 (5 bases). This CDR3 is built from 14 residues. V lost 1 base and J 4 bases, leaving 7 bases between the germline ends. CDR3 protein: CASSLGQPTGELFF. CDR3 coding DNA: TGTGCCAGCAGTTTAGGACAGCCCACCGGGGAGCTGTTTTTT.

The J gene is TRBJ2-1, the V gene TRBV6-1, with D uncertain. Trimming pared 6 bases from V and 6 bases from J, leaving 6 bases between. The CDR3 covers 11 residues. Germline CDR1 reads MNHNS; CDR2 reads SASEGT. The CDR3 loop reads CASRESNEQFF. The CDR3 DNA reads as TGTGCCAGCAGGGAATCCAATGAGCAGTTCTTC.

This clonotype was observed a few times. This chain connects TRBV29-1 to TRBJ2-5; D remains unclear. The V gene lost 3 bases and the J gene lost 1 base, with 12 bases spanning the gap. This CDR3 spans 14 amino acids. CDR1 is SQVTM and CDR2 is ANQGSEA in the germline V gene. This CDR3 reads CSVDSGMLQETQYF. The CDR3 nucleotides read TGCAGCGTTGATTCGGGTATGCTCCAAGAGACCCAGTACTTC.

The chain joins TRBV6-2 or TRBV6-3 to TRBJ2-5, with TRBD1 identical over 11 bases. The V gene's germline CDR1 is MNHEY and CDR2 SVGEGT. The CDR3 spans 17 residues. J was trimmed by 1 base and V by 2 bases; bases with no gene match: 6. CDR3 amino acids: CASSYPIGQGAQETQYF. Written as DNA, the CDR3 is TGTGCCAGCAGTTACCCTATCGGACAGGGGGCCCAAGAGACCCAGTACTTC.

This clonotype has at least ten counts. The J gene is TRBJ1-2, the V gene TRBV20-1; D might be TRBD1 (5 bases). The CDR3 length is 14 residues. V lost 6 bases to trimming and J lost 0 bases, with 14 bases between them. In germline, CDR1 is DFQATT, CDR2 SNEGSKA (reference sequence). CDR3 protein: CSAHLEGANYGYTF. Here the CDR3 DNA reads TGCAGTGCACATCTGGAAGGGGCTAACTATGGCTACACCTTC.

In this sample, this clonotype turned up many times. The rearrangement links TRBV12-3 or TRBV12-4 to TRBJ2-3; 10 nucleotides align to TRBD2. The CDR3 runs to 16 residues. After removal of 1 base from V and 4 bases from J, the junction contained 5 bases not matched to a gene. CDR3 DNA sequence: TGTGCCAGCAGTTTAGGGCGGACTAGCGGAGCAGATACGCAGTATTTT. This sequence encodes CASSLGRTSGADTQYF.

This clonotype was observed a handful of times. The DNA of the CDR3 is TGTGCCAGCAGCTTAGGAGGCGGGGGGGGCTATGAGCAGTTCTTC. It encodes CASSLGGGGGYEQFF. V usage is TRBV11-1 and J usage is TRBJ2-1; 9 nucleotides align to TRBD2. Germline lookup yields CDR1 SGHAT and CDR2 FQDESV (reference sequence). The CDR3 runs to 15 residues. V trimming: 1 base; J trimming: 8 bases; junction bases outside the gene matches: 6.

As for this clonotype: A single base separates this from a much larger clone, so it may be a read error. V gene TRBV29-1 combines with J gene TRBJ2-7, with D perhaps TRBD1 or TRBD2 (7 bases each). Germline CDR1 is SQVTM and CDR2 is ANQGSEA. CDR3 size: 13 residues. CDR3 sequence (DNA): TGCGGCGTTGAAGGGAGGGGGCCGGGGGAGCAGTACTTC. This sequence encodes CGVEGRGPGEQYF.

Ten or more counts support this clonotype. This sequence joins TRBV12-3 or TRBV12-4 and TRBJ2-2, with D hard to call. V lost 5 bases and J 8 bases, leaving 15 bases between the germline ends. This CDR3 spans 14 amino acids. The CDR3 loop is CASSPRFGGGELFF. As DNA, the CDR3 is TGTGCCAGCAGTCCCCGGTTCGGTGGTGGGGAGCTGTTTTTT.

This clonotype has more than one count but fewer than ten. The chain combines TRBV9 with TRBJ1-4; D unresolved. The CDR3 consists of 14 residues. The germline CDR1 and CDR2 sequences are SGDLS and YYNGEE. V lost 6 bases, J lost 1 base, and 10 bases lay in between. CDR3 sequence: CASNDAGTNEKLFF. For the CDR3, the DNA is TGTGCCAGCAACGACGCGGGAACTAATGAAAAACTGTTTTTT.

This chain joins TRBV4-3 and TRBJ2-3; D is ambiguous. Germline CDR1 reads LGHNA; CDR2 reads YSLEER. CDR3 length: 15 amino acids. The V end was cut by 1 base, the J end by 0 bases, with 8 bases between. As DNA, the CDR3 is TGCGCCAGCAGCCAAGGGAAGGTTAGCACAGATACGCAGTATTTT. Amino acids: CASSQGKVSTDTQYF.

This clonotype was found a few times. The chain links TRBV11-2 to TRBJ2-3, with 7 bases aligning to TRBD1. The CDR3 totals 17 residues. Germline V gene sequence: CDR1 SGHAT, CDR2 FQNNGV. J lost 4 bases, V lost 2 bases, and 12 bases had no gene match. The CDR3 DNA is TGTGCCAGCAGCTTAAGGGGGCGGCTCGACTTGGCAGATACGCAGTATTTT. This sequence encodes CASSLRGRLDLADTQYF.

The chain couples TRBV2 to TRBJ2-1, with a possible D match to TRBD2 (6 bases). The germline V gene encodes CDR1 SNHLY and CDR2 FYNNEI. This CDR3 comprises 11 residues. Deletions cut 6 bases from V and 15 bases from J, with 15 bases between. CDR3 protein: CASRGLDGPFF. The DNA for the CDR3 is TGTGCCAGCAGGGGACTTGACGGGCCGTTCTTC.

The V call is TRBV7-2, the J call TRBJ2-2; TRBD2 agrees at 7 bases. The CDR3 sequence is 15 residues long. Trimming removed 5 bases from V and 1 base from J; junction bases left unmatched: 4. Germline-derived CDR1 and CDR2 are SGHTA and FQGNSA. For the CDR3, the DNA is TGTGCCAGCAGCCCTAGCGGCTTGAACACCGGGGAGCTGTTTTTT. It encodes CASSPSGLNTGELFF.

The table lists this clonotype with a few counts. This chain uses TRBV20-1 with TRBJ2-5; D is undetermined. CDR1 is DFQATT, CDR2 SNEGSKA, per germline (reference sequence). The CDR3 loop spans 13 amino acids. Trimming shortened V by 2 bases and J by 2 bases, and 9 bases separated the two germline ends. This CDR3 reads CSARIWIQETQYF. The CDR3 DNA reads TGCAGTGCTAGAATTTGGATACAAGAGACCCAGTACTTC.

This chain joins TRBV6-2 or TRBV6-3 and TRBJ2-4; 10 positions agree with TRBD1. Trimming took 5 bases from V and 1 from J; bases not matched to a gene: 8. The CDR3 contains 17 residues. The germline V gene has CDR1 MNHEY and CDR2 SVGEGT. The CDR3 is CASSPRQGAKAKNIQYF. CDR3 DNA sequence: TGTGCCAGCAGTCCCAGACAGGGGGCGAAGGCCAAAAACATTCAGTACTTC.